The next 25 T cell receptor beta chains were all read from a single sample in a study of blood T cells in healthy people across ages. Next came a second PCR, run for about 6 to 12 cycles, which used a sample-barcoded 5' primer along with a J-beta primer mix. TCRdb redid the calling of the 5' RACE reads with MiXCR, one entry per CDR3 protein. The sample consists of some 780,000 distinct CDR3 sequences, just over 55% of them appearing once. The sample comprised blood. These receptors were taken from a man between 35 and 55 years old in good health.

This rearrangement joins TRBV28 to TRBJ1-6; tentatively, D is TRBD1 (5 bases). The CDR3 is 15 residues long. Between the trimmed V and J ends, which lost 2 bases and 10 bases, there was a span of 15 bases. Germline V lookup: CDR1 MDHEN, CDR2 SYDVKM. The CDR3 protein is CASSLRQGVTSPLHF. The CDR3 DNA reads TGTGCCAGCAGTTTACGTCAGGGCGTGACCTCACCCCTCCACTTT. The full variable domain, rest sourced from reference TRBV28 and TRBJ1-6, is DVKVTQSSRYLVKRTGEKVFLECVQDMDHENMFWYRQDPGLGLRLIYFSYDVKMKEKGDIPEGYSVSREKKERFSLILESASTNQTSMYLCASSLRQGVTSPLHFGNGTRLTVT.

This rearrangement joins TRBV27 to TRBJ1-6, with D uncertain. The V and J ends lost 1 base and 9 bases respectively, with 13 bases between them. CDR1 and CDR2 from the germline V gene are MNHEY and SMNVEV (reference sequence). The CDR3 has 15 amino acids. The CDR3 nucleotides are TGTGCCAGCAGTTTATTCTTTGGAAAAGGTTCACCCCTCCACTTT. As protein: CASSLFFGKGSPLHF.

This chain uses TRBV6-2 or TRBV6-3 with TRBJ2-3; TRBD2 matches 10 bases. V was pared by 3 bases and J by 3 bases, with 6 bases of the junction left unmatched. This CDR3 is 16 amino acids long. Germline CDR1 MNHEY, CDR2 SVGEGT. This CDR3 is CASSYPSGRQTDTQYF. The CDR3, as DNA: TGTGCCAGCAGTTATCCTAGCGGGAGACAGACAGATACGCAGTATTTT.

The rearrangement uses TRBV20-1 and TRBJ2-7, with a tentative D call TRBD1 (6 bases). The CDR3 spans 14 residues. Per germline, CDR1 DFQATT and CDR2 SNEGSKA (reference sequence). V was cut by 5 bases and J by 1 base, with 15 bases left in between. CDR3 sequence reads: CSAQGPSLSYEQYF. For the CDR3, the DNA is TGCAGTGCTCAGGGGCCCTCCTTGTCCTACGAGCAGTACTTC.

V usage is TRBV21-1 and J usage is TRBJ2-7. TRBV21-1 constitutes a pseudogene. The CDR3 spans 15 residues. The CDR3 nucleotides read TGTGCCAGCAGCAACGACAACGGAAACTCCTACGAGCAGTACTTC. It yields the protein CASSNDNGNSYEQYF.

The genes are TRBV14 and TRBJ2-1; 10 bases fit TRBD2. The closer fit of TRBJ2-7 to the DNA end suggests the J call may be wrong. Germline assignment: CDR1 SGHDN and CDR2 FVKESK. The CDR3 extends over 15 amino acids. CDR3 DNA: TGTGCCAGCGGCCCACTAGCGGGGATTATTAATGAGCAGTACTTC. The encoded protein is CASGPLAGIINEQYF.

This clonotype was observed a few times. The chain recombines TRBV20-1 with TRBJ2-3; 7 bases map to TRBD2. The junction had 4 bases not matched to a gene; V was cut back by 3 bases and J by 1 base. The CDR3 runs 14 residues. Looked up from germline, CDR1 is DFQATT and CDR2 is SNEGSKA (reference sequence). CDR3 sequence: CSARSGIGTDTQYF. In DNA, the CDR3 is TGCAGTGCTAGGAGCGGGATTGGCACAGATACGCAGTATTTT.

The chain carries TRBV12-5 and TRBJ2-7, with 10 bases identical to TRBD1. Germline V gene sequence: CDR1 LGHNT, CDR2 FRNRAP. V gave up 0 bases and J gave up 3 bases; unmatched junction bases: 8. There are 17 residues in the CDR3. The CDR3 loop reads CASGLVLPGQGYYEQYF. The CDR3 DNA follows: TGTGCTAGTGGTTTGGTACTACCGGGACAGGGGTACTACGAGCAGTACTTC.

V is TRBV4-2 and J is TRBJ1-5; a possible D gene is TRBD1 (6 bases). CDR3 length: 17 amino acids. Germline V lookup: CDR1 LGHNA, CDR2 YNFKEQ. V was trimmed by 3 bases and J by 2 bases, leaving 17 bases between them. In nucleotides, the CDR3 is TGTGCCAGCAGCCATCCGCCGGGGGCGGCTGGCAATCAGCCCCAGCATTTT. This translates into CASSHPPGAAGNQPQHF.

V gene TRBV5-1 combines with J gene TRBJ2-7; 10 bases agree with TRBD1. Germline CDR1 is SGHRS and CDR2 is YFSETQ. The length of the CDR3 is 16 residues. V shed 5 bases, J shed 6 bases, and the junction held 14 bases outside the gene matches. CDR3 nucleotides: TGCGCCAGCAGGCCGCATACGGGACAGGGGTTTCGCGAGCAGTACTTC. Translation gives CASRPHTGQGFREQYF.

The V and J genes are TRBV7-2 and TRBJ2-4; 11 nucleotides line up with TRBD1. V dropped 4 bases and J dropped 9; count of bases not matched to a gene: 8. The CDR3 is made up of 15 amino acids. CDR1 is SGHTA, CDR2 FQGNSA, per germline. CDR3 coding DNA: TGTGCCAGCAGCTCACTCGGGACAGGGGGGACCATTCAGTACTTC. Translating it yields CASSSLGTGGTIQYF.

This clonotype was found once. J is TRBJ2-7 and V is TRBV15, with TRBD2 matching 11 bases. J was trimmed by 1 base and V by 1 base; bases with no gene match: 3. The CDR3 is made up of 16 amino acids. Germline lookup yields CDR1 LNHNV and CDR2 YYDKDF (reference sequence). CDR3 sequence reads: CATSRGLAGPSYEQYF. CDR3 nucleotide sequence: TGTGCCACCAGCAGAGGACTAGCGGGACCTTCCTACGAGCAGTACTTC.

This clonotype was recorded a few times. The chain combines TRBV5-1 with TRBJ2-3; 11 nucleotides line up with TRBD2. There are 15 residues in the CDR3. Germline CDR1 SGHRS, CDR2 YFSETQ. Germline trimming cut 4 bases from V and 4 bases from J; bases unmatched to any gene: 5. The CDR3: CASSPTSGRADTQYF. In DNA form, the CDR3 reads TGCGCCAGCAGCCCCACTAGCGGGAGAGCAGATACGCAGTATTTT. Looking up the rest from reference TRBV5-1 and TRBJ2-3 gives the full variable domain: KAGVTQTPRYLIKTRGQQVTLSCSPISGHRSVSWYQQTPGQGLQFLFEYFSETQRNKGNFPGRFSGRQFSNSRSEMNVSTLELGDSALYLCASSPTSGRADTQYFGPGTRLTVL.

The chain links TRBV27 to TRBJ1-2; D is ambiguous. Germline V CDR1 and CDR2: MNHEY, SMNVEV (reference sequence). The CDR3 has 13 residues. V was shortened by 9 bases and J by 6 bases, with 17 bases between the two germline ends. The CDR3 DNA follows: TGTGCCAGTCGGACTCTTGGTTGGCATGGCTACACCTTC. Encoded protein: CASRTLGWHGYTF.

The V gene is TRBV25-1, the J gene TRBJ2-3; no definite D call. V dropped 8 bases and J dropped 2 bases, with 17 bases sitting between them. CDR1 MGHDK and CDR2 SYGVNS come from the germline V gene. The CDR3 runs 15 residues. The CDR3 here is CASSPFEKDTDTQYF. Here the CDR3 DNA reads TGTGCCAGCTCTCCATTCGAGAAAGACACAGATACGCAGTATTTT.

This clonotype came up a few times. CDR3 in amino acids: CASSETNGNYGYTF. DNA for the CDR3: TGTGCCAGCAGTGAAACGAACGGCAACTATGGCTACACCTTC. This chain links TRBV6-1 with TRBJ1-2; D unclear. The CDR3 consists of 14 residues. Germline CDR1 reads MNHNS; CDR2 reads SASEGT. With 2 bases removed from V and 2 bases from J, the gap between germline ends came to 9 bases.

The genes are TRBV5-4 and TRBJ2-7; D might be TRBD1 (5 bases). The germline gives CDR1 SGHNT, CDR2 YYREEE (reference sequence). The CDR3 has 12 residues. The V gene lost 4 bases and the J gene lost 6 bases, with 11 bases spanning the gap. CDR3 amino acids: CASSHTGSEQYF. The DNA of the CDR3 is TGTGCCAGCAGCCACACAGGAAGCGAGCAGTACTTC.

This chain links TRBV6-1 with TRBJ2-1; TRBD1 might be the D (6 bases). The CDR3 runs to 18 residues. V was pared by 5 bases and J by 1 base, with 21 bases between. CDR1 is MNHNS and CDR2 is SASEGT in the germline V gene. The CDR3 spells CASSPRFGDRPSYNEQFF. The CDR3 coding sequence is TGTGCCAGCAGTCCTAGGTTTGGCGACAGGCCTTCCTACAATGAGCAGTTCTTC.

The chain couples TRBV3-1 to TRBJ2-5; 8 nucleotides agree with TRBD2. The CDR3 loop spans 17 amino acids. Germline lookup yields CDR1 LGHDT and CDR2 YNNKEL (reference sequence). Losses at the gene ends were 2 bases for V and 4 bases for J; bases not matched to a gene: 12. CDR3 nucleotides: TGTGCCAGCAGCCAACCGGGAGGGTCATATGGGAGAGAGACCCAGTACTTC. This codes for CASSQPGGSYGRETQYF.

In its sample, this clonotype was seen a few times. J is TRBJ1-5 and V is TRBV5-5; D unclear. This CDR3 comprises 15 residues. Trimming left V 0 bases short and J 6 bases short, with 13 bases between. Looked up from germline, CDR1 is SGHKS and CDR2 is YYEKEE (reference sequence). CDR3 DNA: TGTGCCAGCAGCTTGGGAGGCGGGTCTGGTCAGCCCCAGCATTTT. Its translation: CASSLGGGSGQPQHF.

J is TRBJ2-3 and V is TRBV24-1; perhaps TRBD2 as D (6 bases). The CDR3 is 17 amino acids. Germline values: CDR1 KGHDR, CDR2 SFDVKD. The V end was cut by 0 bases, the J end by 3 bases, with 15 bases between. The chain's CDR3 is CATSDLFGPGGTDTQYF. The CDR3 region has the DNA TGTGCCACCAGTGATTTGTTTGGGCCCGGAGGGACAGATACGCAGTATTTT.

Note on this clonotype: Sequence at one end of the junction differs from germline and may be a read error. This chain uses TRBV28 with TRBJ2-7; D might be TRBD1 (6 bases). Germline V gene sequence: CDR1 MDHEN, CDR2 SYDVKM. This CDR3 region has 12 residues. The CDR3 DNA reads TGTGCCAGCGCAAGACTCAGGGGCGAGCGGTACTTC. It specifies CASARLRGERYF.

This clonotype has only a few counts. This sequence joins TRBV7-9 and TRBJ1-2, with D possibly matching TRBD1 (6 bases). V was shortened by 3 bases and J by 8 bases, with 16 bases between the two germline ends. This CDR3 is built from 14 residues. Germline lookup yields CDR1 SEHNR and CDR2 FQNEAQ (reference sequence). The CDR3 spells CASSFDPGQGGYTF. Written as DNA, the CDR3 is TGTGCCAGCAGCTTCGATCCGGGACAAGGAGGCTACACCTTC.

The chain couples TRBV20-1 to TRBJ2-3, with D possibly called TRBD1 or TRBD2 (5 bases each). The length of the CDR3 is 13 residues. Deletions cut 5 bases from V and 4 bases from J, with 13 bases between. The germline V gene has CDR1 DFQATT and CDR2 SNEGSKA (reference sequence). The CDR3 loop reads CSARRDLSDTQYF. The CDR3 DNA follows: TGCAGTGCTCGCCGGGACCTCTCAGATACGCAGTATTTT.

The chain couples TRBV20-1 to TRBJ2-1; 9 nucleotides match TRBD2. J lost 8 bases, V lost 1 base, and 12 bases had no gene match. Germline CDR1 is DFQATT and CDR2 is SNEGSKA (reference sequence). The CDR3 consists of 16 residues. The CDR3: CSARGGGRVGLDEQFF. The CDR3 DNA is TGCAGTGCTAGAGGCGGCGGGAGGGTGGGTCTTGATGAGCAGTTCTTC.